This section outlines one T cell receptor beta chain sequence together with its context. What it binds is unknown. The germline gene is not matched at one end of the junction; a read error may be the cause. People whose metastatic non-small-cell lung cancer was chemo-refractory got focal radiation along with CTLA-4 blockade by ipilimumab. The CDR3 is 14 residues long. CDR1 and CDR2 (germline): SGDLS, YYNGEE. This sample is part of a study of radiotherapy plus CTLA-4 blockade in lung cancer. Study-wide points: Peripheral blood showed expansion of tumor-derived TCR clones after radiotherapy and ipilimumab.

The table came from immunoSEQ multiplex PCR; TCRdb's copy has only in-frame clones and leaves some out. Found here are 35,000 to 55,000 clones, 65% to 75% of them singletons; the top ten hold 23%. The rearrangement joins TRBV9 to TRBJ1-6, with D unclear. The specimen comprised peripheral blood, sampled from a patient treated with radiotherapy plus ipilimumab. The TCR was taken from a human donor with non-small cell lung cancer who had a partial response to radiotherapy plus ipilimumab. CDR3 loop: CASSSDAPNSPPHF. CDR3 DNA sequence: TGTGCCAGCAGCTCAGATGCCCCAAATTCACCCCCCCACTTT.